What follows are 25 T cell receptor beta chains derived from one specimen sequenced in a study of blood T cells in healthy people across ages. A second 7 to 11 cycle PCR used barcoded and J-beta primers. TCRdb re-derived calls from the 5' RACE reads in MiXCR, one entry per CDR3 protein. Here the sample spans under 1,100,000 distinct CDR3 sequences, approximately 25% being singletons. The same sample was also studied in work on T cells of mothers and their children.

The sequenced sample was blood. Receptors were obtained from a girl aged 2 to 10 in good health.

This sequence joins TRBV24-1 and TRBJ2-5, with 11 bases fitting TRBD2. J gave up 0 bases and V 4 bases, and 0 bases lay outside the gene matches. Germline V lookup: CDR1 KGHDR, CDR2 SFDVKD. The CDR3 sequence is 15 residues long. CDR3 amino acids: CATSETSGDQETQYF. The DNA of the CDR3 is TGTGCCACCAGTGAGACTAGCGGGGACCAAGAGACCCAGTACTTC.

V usage is TRBV9 and J usage is TRBJ1-2; no clear D. The CDR3 consists of 14 residues. The V end lost 0 bases, the J end lost 8 bases, and 14 bases lay between the germline ends. Looked up from germline, CDR1 is SGDLS and CDR2 is YYNGEE. DNA for the CDR3: TGTGCCAGCAGCGTAGATGTGGTCCCTAGGGGCTACACCTTC. The encoded protein is CASSVDVVPRGYTF.

The DNA for the CDR3 is TGTGCCAGCAGCTGGACAGGAGCCAGCACAGATACGCAGTATTTT. Protein sequence: CASSWTGASTDTQYF. The chain is built from TRBV7-9 and TRBJ2-3; 7 nucleotides match TRBD1. CDR1 SEHNR and CDR2 FQNEAQ come from the germline V gene (reference sequence). The CDR3 is 15 residues long. V shed 4 bases and J 0 bases; nucleotides not matched to a gene: 4.

This clonotype has just a few counts. The chain combines TRBV2 with TRBJ2-7, with 8 bases matching TRBD1. Losses at the gene ends were 5 bases for V and 5 bases for J; bases not matched to a gene: 8. The germline gives CDR1 SNHLY, CDR2 FYNNEI. The CDR3 is made up of 14 amino acids. CDR3 sequence (DNA): TGTGCCAGCAGTCCACTGACAGGGGCAAACGAGCAGTACTTC. Translation: CASSPLTGANEQYF.

This clonotype was recorded only once. The chain employs TRBV6-4 and TRBJ2-6; D might be TRBD2 (6 bases). Germline CDR1 MRHNA, CDR2 SNTAGT. The CDR3 runs 15 residues. Trimming stripped 4 bases from V and 1 base from J, with 8 bases between. Here the CDR3 DNA reads TGTGCCAGCAGTGCCGGGACTTCTGGGGCCAACGTCCTGACTTTC. It yields the protein CASSAGTSGANVLTF.

There are a few counts of this clonotype. This sequence joins TRBV24-1 and TRBJ2-1; D is undetermined. The CDR3 contains 14 residues. Germline V gene lookup returns CDR1 KGHDR and CDR2 SFDVKD. The V gene lost 3 bases and the J gene lost 7 bases, with 12 bases spanning the gap. This CDR3 reads CATSDNGLGNEQFF. CDR3 sequence (DNA): TGTGCCACCAGTGATAATGGGTTAGGGAATGAGCAGTTCTTC.

There are a few counts of this clonotype. The V gene is TRBV4-3, the J gene TRBJ1-6, with 7 bases identical to TRBD1. The CDR3 is 15 residues long. V dropped 0 bases and J dropped 8; count of bases not matched to a gene: 4. The germline V gene encodes CDR1 LGHNA and CDR2 YSLEER. CDR3 bases: TGCGCCAGCAGCCAAGACAGGGGGAAGGATTCACCCCTCCACTTT. It yields the protein CASSQDRGKDSPLHF.

The chain recombines TRBV20-1 with TRBJ1-1; TRBD1 matches 9 bases. This CDR3 comprises 14 residues. V trimming: 1 base; J trimming: 4 bases; junction bases outside the gene matches: 4. CDR1 is DFQATT, CDR2 SNEGSKA, per germline (reference sequence). The CDR3 sequence is CSARGGTGITEAFF. The CDR3 DNA follows: TGCAGTGCTAGAGGGGGGACAGGGATCACTGAAGCTTTCTTT.

This clonotype was seen only a few times. The chain is built from TRBV12-5 and TRBJ2-5, with 11 positions matching TRBD2. The germline V gene has CDR1 LGHNT and CDR2 FRNRAP. V lost 0 bases, J lost 2 bases, and 5 bases stayed unmatched. There are 17 residues in the CDR3. The CDR3 DNA reads TGTGCTAGTGGTTTGGTACCCGTAGCGGGAGGGCAAGAGACCCAGTACTTC. Residues: CASGLVPVAGGQETQYF.

The chain has TRBV20-1 and TRBJ1-4; D uncertain. In germline, CDR1 is DFQATT, CDR2 SNEGSKA (reference sequence). V lost 0 bases and J 2 bases, leaving 7 bases between the germline ends. This CDR3 spans 14 amino acids. DNA of the CDR3: TGCAGTGCTAGAGATGGGCAGACTAATGAAAAACTGTTTTTT. This encodes CSARDGQTNEKLFF.

The chain combines TRBV20-1 with TRBJ2-5; D is possibly TRBD1 (5 bases). The CDR3 is 17 residues long. Per the germline V gene, CDR1 is DFQATT and CDR2 is SNEGSKA (reference sequence). V gave up 2 bases and J gave up 7 bases, with 26 bases separating them. CDR3 sequence: CSARPRASSPRVGTQYF. In DNA form, the CDR3 reads TGCAGTGCTAGACCCCGTGCCAGCAGTCCCAGGGTGGGGACCCAGTACTTC.

J is TRBJ2-7 and V is TRBV28; 9 bases line up with TRBD2. The CDR3 has 17 amino acids. CDR1 MDHEN and CDR2 SYDVKM come from the germline V gene. V trimming: 8 bases; J trimming: 2 bases; junction bases outside the gene matches: 16. CDR3 DNA: TGTGCCAGCGAGTTCACAGGTAGCGGGAGTCTCCCCTACGAGCAGTACTTC. Its protein product is CASEFTGSGSLPYEQYF.

This chain uses TRBV12-3 or TRBV12-4 with TRBJ2-5; D unresolved. TRBJ2-1 matches the DNA end more closely, so the J call is doubtful. This CDR3 region has 13 residues. The CDR3 protein is CASSPLYGDEQFF. CDR3 in DNA: TGTGCCAGCAGCCCCCTTTATGGGGATGAGCAGTTCTTC.

This clonotype was found a few times. The J gene is TRBJ1-1, the V gene TRBV20-1, with D possibly matching TRBD1 (5 bases). Trimming cost V 1 base and J 6 bases, with 18 bases left between them. This CDR3 comprises 15 residues. The germline CDR1 and CDR2 sequences are DFQATT and SNEGSKA (reference sequence). The CDR3: CSARVEAGRIAEAFF. CDR3 bases: TGCAGTGCTAGAGTCGAGGCAGGGCGTATCGCTGAAGCTTTCTTT.

This clonotype has a handful of counts. The chain combines TRBV27 with TRBJ2-1, with TRBD2 matching over 13 bases. With 7 bases clipped from V and 7 bases from J, the junction kept 7 bases outside the gene matches. CDR1 MNHEY and CDR2 SMNVEV come from the germline V gene (reference sequence). CDR3 size: 15 residues. This CDR3 reads CASTKLAGGQNEQFF. CDR3 DNA sequence: TGTGCCAGCACCAAACTAGCGGGGGGGCAGAATGAGCAGTTCTTC.

V and J are TRBV5-1 and TRBJ2-7, with 7 bases matching TRBD1. The length of the CDR3 is 15 residues. CDR1 is SGHRS and CDR2 is YFSETQ in the germline V gene. V dropped 4 bases and J dropped 2; count of bases not matched to a gene: 9. CDR3 residues: CASSPPMDRPYEQYF. CDR3 bases: TGCGCCAGCAGCCCACCGATGGACAGGCCCTACGAGCAGTACTTC. Supplemented by reference TRBV5-1 and TRBJ2-7, the full variable domain reads KAGVTQTPRYLIKTRGQQVTLSCSPISGHRSVSWYQQTPGQGLQFLFEYFSETQRNKGNFPGRFSGRQFSNSRSEMNVSTLELGDSALYLCASSPPMDRPYEQYFGPGTRLTVT.

This rearrangement joins TRBV29-1 to TRBJ2-1; D gene unclear. The end of the DNA is better explained by TRBJ2-5, so the J call may be wrong. The CDR3 covers 15 residues. Germline loops: CDR1 SQVTM, CDR2 ANQGSEA. CDR3 loop: CSVAFGSLIGETQYF. The CDR3 DNA is TGCAGCGTTGCATTCGGGTCTCTAATCGGGGAGACCCAGTACTTC.

This clonotype turned up a few times. J is TRBJ2-6 and V is TRBV3-1; D not certain. Germline V gene lookup returns CDR1 LGHDT and CDR2 YNNKEL (reference sequence). The V and J ends lost 3 bases and 2 bases respectively, with 14 bases between them. The CDR3 has 17 residues. CDR3 protein: CASSHFSQPAGANVLTF. The CDR3 nucleotides read TGTGCCAGCAGCCACTTCTCCCAACCGGCTGGGGCCAACGTCCTGACTTTC.

This clonotype was counted a few times. V gene TRBV6-1 combines with J gene TRBJ2-5; the D call may be TRBD1 or TRBD2 (6 bases each). The V and J ends lost 6 bases and 1 base respectively, with 24 bases between them. The CDR3 sequence is 18 residues long. Germline V CDR1 and CDR2: MNHNS, SASEGT. The CDR3 coding sequence is TGTGCCAGCAGCCCCGACTGGGGGCTAGCGCTATTCCAAGAGACCCAGTACTTC. Translating it yields CASSPDWGLALFQETQYF.

The CDR3 region has the DNA TGTGCCAGCAGCCAAGTAGTGACAACTGAAGCTTTCTTT. It codes for CASSQVVTTEAFF. The chain employs TRBV14 and TRBJ1-1; unclear D gene. The CDR3 totals 13 residues. Germline CDR1 SGHDN, CDR2 FVKESK. Trimming shortened V by 1 base and J by 5 bases, and 8 bases separated the two germline ends.

This clonotype has only one observation. This chain links TRBV12-3 or TRBV12-4 with TRBJ1-5, with D perhaps matching TRBD1 (6 bases). V lost 3 bases and J 5 bases, leaving 11 bases between the germline ends. The CDR3 is made up of 14 amino acids. CDR3 protein: CASSLQGKDQPQHF. As DNA, the CDR3 is TGTGCCAGCAGTTTGCAGGGGAAGGATCAGCCCCAGCATTTT.

The chain links TRBV4-2 to TRBJ2-3; 10 bases are a match to TRBD1. CDR3 length: 16 residues. With 0 bases clipped from V and 3 bases from J, the junction kept 3 bases outside the gene matches. CDR1 LGHNA and CDR2 YNFKEQ come from the germline V gene. CDR3 DNA: TGTGCCAGCAGCCAAGACAGGACAGGGGGTACAGATACGCAGTATTTT. The encoded protein is CASSQDRTGGTDTQYF.

This clonotype occurred a few times. The V gene is TRBV20-1, the J gene TRBJ2-5; D is ambiguous. The better agreement between TRBJ2-1 and the DNA end casts doubt on the J call. The CDR3 is made up of 12 amino acids. Germline V lookup: CDR1 DFQATT, CDR2 SNEGSKA (reference sequence). The CDR3 nucleotides are TGCAGTGCTAGAGATCTGCACAATGAGCAGTTCTTC. As protein: CSARDLHNEQFF.

This clonotype was counted a few times. The chain recombines TRBV15 with TRBJ2-3; D possibly corresponds to TRBD2 (5 bases). In germline, CDR1 is LNHNV, CDR2 YYDKDF (reference sequence). The CDR3 spans 15 residues. With 0 bases removed from V and 5 bases from J, the gap between germline ends came to 12 bases. CDR3 protein: CATSRDQAELDTQYF. The CDR3 nucleotides read TGTGCCACCAGCAGAGATCAAGCGGAGCTAGATACGCAGTATTTT.

The chain couples TRBV7-6 to TRBJ2-1; 8 bases map to TRBD1. Judging by the DNA end, TRBJ2-5 fits better; the J call may be wrong. The germline V gene has CDR1 SGHVS and CDR2 FNYEAQ. The CDR3 extends over 15 amino acids. The CDR3 loop reads CASSLADRDGETQYF. The CDR3 DNA reads TGTGCCAGCAGCTTAGCGGACAGGGATGGGGAGACCCAGTACTTC.